The rows below give T cell receptor beta chains drawn from one sample of a study of beta chain features in type 1 diabetes. The assay was immunoSEQ multiplex PCR, and TCRdb's table has in-frame clones only and misses some. The sample records about 170,000 clones, 7.5% to 8.5% being singletons. The sequencing input was central memory CD4+ T cells from blood. These receptors were collected from a man younger than 30 with type 1 diabetes. Both conserved end residues are part of each CDR3. The D gene is left open where the match is weak. Only part of the rows carry a size: once, few, many, or a class if the clone is expanded.

v_call	d_call	j_call	clone_size	cdr3_nt	cdr3_aa
TRBV4-3	TRBD2	TRBJ2-3	-	TGCGCCAGCAGCCCTACCGAGGGAGCGGGGGGGCTCACAGATACGCAGTATTTT	CASSPTEGAGGLTDTQYF
TRBV9	-	TRBJ1-2	-	TGTGCCAGCAGCGTTGATGATGGCCCCTATGGCTACACCTTC	CASSVDDGPYGYTF
TRBV5-1	-	TRBJ1-2	-	TGCGCCAGCAGCTTGGCTACCGGGGAAGGCTACACCTTC	CASSLATGEGYTF
TRBV5-6	-	TRBJ2-1	-	TGTGCCAGCAAAGTGGCGGGCTTGTACAATGAGCAGTTCTTC	CASKVAGLYNEQFF
TRBV11-2	-	TRBJ1-4	-	TGTGCCAGCAGCTCGAGAGAGGGAGACGGAAAACTGTTTTTT	CASSSREGDGKLFF
TRBV28	-	TRBJ2-4	-	TGTGCCAGCAGCCCTGGGAGTCTTGACATTCAGTACTTC	CASSPGSLDIQYF
TRBV28	-	TRBJ1-3	few	TGTGCCAGCAGTTTATCTGTCAGGGGTGGAAACACCATATATTTT	CASSLSVRGGNTIYF
TRBV4-1	-	TRBJ1-2	-	TGCGCCAGCAGCCTTCAGACAGCTAACTATGGCTACACCTTC	CASSLQTANYGYTF
TRBV18	-	TRBJ2-7	-	TGTGCCAGCTCACCCAATTACGCGGAGCAGTACTTC	CASSPNYAEQYF
TRBV4-3	TRBD1	TRBJ1-6	few	TGCGCCAGCAGCCAAGGGCCGGGACAGGTGAATTCACCCCTCCACTTT	CASSQGPGQVNSPLHF
TRBV9	TRBD2	TRBJ2-3	-	TGTGCCAGCAGCCCCCCGACTAGCGGGACAGATACGCAGTATTTT	CASSPPTSGTDTQYF
TRBV10-1	TRBD1	TRBJ2-6	-	TGCGCCAGCAGTCCCGGGACAGGGGTATCTGGGGCCAACGTCCTGACTTTC	CASSPGTGVSGANVLTF
TRBV7-2	-	TRBJ1-2	-	TGTGCCAGCAGCTTAGTCAGATCTAACTATGGCTACACCTTC	CASSLVRSNYGYTF
TRBV30	-	TRBJ2-1	few	TGTGCCTGGAGTGCCCAGTTCAATGAGCAGTTCTTC	CAWSAQFNEQFF
TRBV28	-	TRBJ2-7	few	TGTGCCAGCAGACTCACCCCCTCTTTTAGCTCCTACGAGCAGTACTTC	CASRLTPSFSSYEQYF
TRBV4-2	TRBD1	TRBJ1-3	-	TGTGCCAGCAGCCGCGACAGGGCAATAAACACCATATATTTT	CASSRDRAINTIYF
TRBV28	TRBD2	TRBJ2-7	-	TGTGCCAGCAGTTATATCCCGACTAGCGGGAGGTACGAGCAGTACTTC	CASSYIPTSGRYEQYF
TRBV7-2	TRBD2	TRBJ2-4	-	TGTGCCAGCAGCTTGACTAGCGGGAGGGGTTGGGACATTCAGTACTTC	CASSLTSGRGWDIQYF
TRBV28	-	TRBJ2-7	few	TGTGCCAGCAGTGCTCACCAAACAGGATCCTACGAGCAGTACTTC	CASSAHQTGSYEQYF
TRBV7-8	-	TRBJ2-5	few	TGTGCCAGCAGCTACCACCGGGTCCCACAAGAGACCCAGTACTTC	CASSYHRVPQETQYF
TRBV18	TRBD2	TRBJ2-7	-	TGTGCCAGCTCATCCCGCAACGGGAGGAGCGAGCAGTACTTC	CASSSRNGRSEQYF
TRBV5-6	TRBD2	TRBJ2-1	-	TGTGCCAGCAGCTTAGGACCCCTAGGACTAGCGGGGGACAATGAGCAGTTCTTC	CASSLGPLGLAGDNEQFF
TRBV30	-	TRBJ2-2	-	TGTGCCTGGAATCCCGGGAACACCGGGGAGCTGTTTTTT	CAWNPGNTGELFF
TRBV6-5	-	TRBJ1-4	few	TGTGCCAGCAGGGGGGCTGATGAAAAACTGTTTTTT	CASRGADEKLFF
TRBV7-2	-	TRBJ2-7	-	TGTGCCAGCAGCTTAGAGCGTACTTCCGAGCAGTACTTC	CASSLERTSEQYF
TRBV7-2	-	TRBJ2-2	few	TGTGCCAGCACCTTACGGGGTCCGAACACCGGGGAGCTGTTTTTT	CASTLRGPNTGELFF
TRBV6-1	TRBD1	TRBJ1-1	-	TGTGCCAGCAGTGTGACAGGGGGGTTGAATGAAGCTTTCTTT	CASSVTGGLNEAFF
TRBV14	TRBD2	TRBJ2-2	few	TGTGCCAGCAGCCAACACGGGGGGGCTAACACCGGGGAGCTGTTTTTT	CASSQHGGANTGELFF
TRBV11-2	TRBD1	TRBJ2-5	-	TGTGCCAGCCGACAGGGCCAGGAGACCCAGTACTTC	CASRQGQETQYF
TRBV7-2	TRBD2	TRBJ2-5	few	TGTGCCAGCAGCCGGGACTATCAGACCCAGTACTTC	CASSRDYQTQYF
TRBV11-2	TRBD2	TRBJ2-7	-	TGTGCCAGCAGCTCCCCGACTAGCGGGAGGGCCTGGGGTCGCTACGAGCAGTACTTC	CASSSPTSGRAWGRYEQYF
TRBV19	-	TRBJ2-1	-	TGTGCCAGTAGTATCCGAGGCAATGAGCAGTTCTTC	CASSIRGNEQFF
TRBV9	-	TRBJ2-3	many	TGTGCCAGCAGCGCCGCAGGGAACCCAGATACGCAGTATTTT	CASSAAGNPDTQYF
TRBV5-6	-	TRBJ2-5	many	TGTGCCAGCAGCTTGGCAGGGTACCAAGAGACCCAGTACTTC	CASSLAGYQETQYF
TRBV2	TRBD1	TRBJ2-5	-	TGTGCCAGCACTGAGGACAGGGGCGGAGAGACCCAGTACTTC	CASTEDRGGETQYF
TRBV6-5	TRBD1	TRBJ1-5	few	TGTGCCAGCAGGACAGGGAGGAATCAGCCCCAGCATTTT	CASRTGRNQPQHF
TRBV2	TRBD2	TRBJ2-7	few	TGTGCCAGCAGTGGAGAGGGGACTAGCGTCGAGCAGTACTTC	CASSGEGTSVEQYF
TRBV18	TRBD1	TRBJ2-1	many	TGTGCCAGCTCACCACGAATACAGGGGAGTGGCAATGAGCAGTTCTTC	CASSPRIQGSGNEQFF
TRBV19	-	TRBJ1-5	-	TGTGCCAGTAGTATCCTGAGGAATAGCAATCAGCCCCAGCATTTT	CASSILRNSNQPQHF
TRBV7-2	TRBD2	TRBJ2-3	many	TGTGCCAGCAGCTTTCCCGGGACTAGCGGGGGGAGGCAGTATTTT	CASSFPGTSGGRQYF
TRBV10-3	TRBD2	TRBJ2-3	-	TGTGCCATCAGTGACCTCCCCGCGGGAGGGGCGCAGTATTTT	CAISDLPAGGAQYF
TRBV18	-	TRBJ2-5	-	TGTGCCAGCTCACGTATTCGAGAGACCCAGTACTTC	CASSRIRETQYF
TRBV19	-	TRBJ2-1	-	TGTGCCAGTAGTATCTCAACGGGCAATGAGCAGTTCTTC	CASSISTGNEQFF
TRBV2	TRBD1	TRBJ1-6	-	TGTGCCAGCGGGGGACAGGGTGGGTATTCACCCCTCCACTTT	CASGGQGGYSPLHF
TRBV6-5	-	TRBJ1-2	-	TGTGCCAGCAGTTACGGGTATGGCAGCGGGAACTATGGCTACACCTTC	CASSYGYGSGNYGYTF
TRBV2	-	TRBJ2-1	-	TGTGCCAGCAGCCTGGACAGCAATGAGCAGTTCTTC	CASSLDSNEQFF
TRBV28	TRBD2	TRBJ2-5	few	TGTGCCAGCAGTTTGCTAGGGACTAGCGGCCAAGAGACCCAGTACTTC	CASSLLGTSGQETQYF
TRBV18	TRBD1	TRBJ2-7	-	TGTGCCAGCTCACCTAACGGACAGGGGTCCCACGAGCAGTACTTC	CASSPNGQGSHEQYF
TRBV30	TRBD1	TRBJ2-7	few	TGTGCCTGGAGTGTAGACAGGGACTACGAGCAGTACTTC	CAWSVDRDYEQYF
TRBV10-3	-	TRBJ1-1	few	TGTGCCATCAGTGCCCCCCCACAGGGCATGAACACTGAAGCTTTCTTT	CAISAPPQGMNTEAFF
TRBV11-2	-	TRBJ1-2	few	TGTGCCAGCAGCTTAGATAGTCCGAGAATCTATGGCTACACCTTC	CASSLDSPRIYGYTF
TRBV4-3	-	TRBJ1-5	-	TGCGCCAGCAGCCAAGATGTCGCGAGACATAGCAATCAGCCCCAGCATTTT	CASSQDVARHSNQPQHF
TRBV28	TRBD1	TRBJ2-7	-	TGTGCCAGCAGGACCACAGGGGGAACCTACGAGCAGTACTTC	CASRTTGGTYEQYF